The clone carrying this T cell receptor (beta chain) was recorded a few times. The antigen is undetermined. The V and J ends lost 5 bases and 10 bases respectively, with 15 bases between them. The length of the CDR3 is 13 residues. Germline V gives CDR1 SNHLY, CDR2 FYNNEI. The TCRbeta library incorporated unique molecular identifiers. TCRdb re-called the PCR reads through MiXCR, storing one row per CDR3 protein. The table shows 450,000 to 600,000 distinct CDR3 sequences, with 13% occurring only once. The data were obtained in a study of T-cell reconstitution after alpha-beta-depleted transplantation in children. Study-wide findings and caveats: Alpha-beta T cells about two months after transplant reportedly derived from several hundred expanded graft clones. The origin of high day-60 TCRbeta diversity in some patients lay in surviving recipient T cells and thymic progenitors. T-cell counts and diversity at one year following transplant were attributed mainly to newly produced T cells.

The sequence was collected from a male patient between 5 and 17 years old who had a stem cell transplant for acute myeloid leukemia, so the T cells may come from the graft donor. The V gene is TRBV2, the J gene TRBJ2-1; D remains ambiguous. This specimen consisted of PBMCs, mostly from graft donor cells, obtained 360 days after TCRalphabeta/CD19-depleted stem cell transplant. The CDR3 DNA is TGTGCCAGCAGTTCGGGCCTCGAGAGGGAGCAGTTCTTC. Translating gives CASSSGLEREQFF.